This record looks at one T cell receptor (beta chain) sequence and its context. Antigen specificity is unknown. The study ran its PCR with 60 Vbeta and 13 Jbeta primers. TCRdb keeps only in-frame clones here, not all; method: immunoSEQ multiplex PCR. The sample consists of about 120,000 clones, approximately 80% of them appearing once. V was clipped by 0 bases and J by 0 bases, with 6 bases between them. The CDR3 is 14 residues long. The germline V gene has CDR1 SGHRS and CDR2 YFSETQ. This sample is drawn from a study of cytomegalovirus exposure and HLA in healthy donors. Across the study: Unique TCRs numbering some 80 million, obtained from HLA-typed donors, made up an early data release.

Study-wide findings and caveats: TCR beta V- and J-gene trimming was later associated with a missense DCLRE1C variant.

The specimen was PBMCs. This rearrangement joins TRBV5-1 to TRBJ1-1; D not resolved. The receptor was derived from a female donor in good health and CMV-seronegative. CDR3 protein: CASSLGSVNTEAFF. CDR3 DNA: TGCGCCAGCAGCTTGGGTTCGGTGAACACTGAAGCTTTCTTT.